This section outlines one T cell receptor (beta chain) sequence together with its context. The antigen is not known. This specimen comes from a study of cytomegalovirus exposure and HLA in healthy donors. Study-wide findings and caveats: Reported performance of the classifier showed diagnosis of cytomegalovirus status with high specificity and sensitivity.

These donors were members of the approximately 120-subject validation cohort, a group separate from the roughly 670-subject first cohort. This table comes from immunoSEQ multiplex PCR, and its TCRdb copy is limited to in-frame clones, with some not included. Of some 140,000 clones listed, 86% are singletons. This CDR3 is 17 amino acids long. Per germline, CDR1 LNHNV and CDR2 YYDKDF (reference sequence). After removal of 5 bases from V and 0 bases from J, the junction contained 10 bases not matched to a gene. This TCR was sampled from a man in his late teens or twenties in good health and CMV-seropositive. V and J are TRBV15 and TRBJ2-1, with TRBD1 matching over 7 bases. Sequencing was done on a sample of PBMCs. Here the CDR3 DNA reads TGTGCCACCAGCCGTCCCATGGCAGGGGGCTCCTACAATGAGCAGTTCTTC. Its translation is CATSRPMAGGSYNEQFF.